The next 20 T cell receptor beta chains were all read from a single sample in a study of CD8+CD57+ T cells in acquired aplastic anemia. For CDR3 and TCR beta VDJ profiling, genomic DNA was the template used. MiXCR, run by TCRdb on the reads, gives a single entry per CDR3 protein. The table lists over 150,000 distinct CDR3 sequences, just over 50% of them singletons, with about an eighth in the top ten. Those patients picked for sequencing had displayed CD8+CD57+ cell expansion on flow cytometry. Sequenced sample: sorted CD4+, CD8+, or CD8+CD57+ T cells (not recorded which) from PBMCs. All receptors come from a human donor with aplastic anemia.

CDR3 DNA: TGCAGCACCGTGCCAGTGACCCAAGAGACCCAGTACTTC. Translation: CSTVPVTQETQYF. The genes are TRBV29-1 and TRBJ2-5; D gene ambiguous. V lost 8 bases and J lost 1, with 14 bases in between. The length of the CDR3 is 13 residues. Germline CDR1 reads SQVTM; CDR2 reads ANQGSEA.

The rearrangement joins TRBV5-5 to TRBJ2-2; 7 bases map to TRBD2. Germline V gives CDR1 SGHKS, CDR2 YYEKEE (reference sequence). Losses at the gene ends were 0 bases for V and 7 bases for J; bases not matched to a gene: 0. The CDR3 loop spans 13 amino acids. The CDR3 reads CASSLGGSGELFF. The CDR3 DNA reads as TGTGCCAGCAGCTTGGGCGGGAGCGGGGAGCTGTTTTTT.

The chain uses TRBV24-1 and TRBJ2-3, with unresolved D. V was clipped by 0 bases and J by 2 bases, with 2 bases between them. The CDR3 contains 13 residues. Germline V CDR1 and CDR2: KGHDR, SFDVKD. The CDR3 bases are TGTGCCACCAGTGATTTGGTCACAGATACGCAGTATTTT. It translates to CATSDLVTDTQYF.

V gene TRBV20-1 combines with J gene TRBJ1-5, with 9 bases matching TRBD1. Germline CDR1 is DFQATT and CDR2 is SNEGSKA (reference sequence). V shed 2 bases and J 4 bases; nucleotides not matched to a gene: 9. CDR3 length equals 16 residues. CDR3: CSARRITGTGNQPQHF. The CDR3 DNA follows: TGCAGTGCTAGACGCATAACAGGGACAGGGAATCAGCCCCAGCATTTT.

Concerning this clonotype: It may be a read error: a sequence one base away is much more abundant. The rearrangement uses TRBV6-1 and TRBJ1-5; D is unresolved. Germline CDR1 reads MNHNS; CDR2 reads SASEGT. CDR3 length: 14 residues. This chain's CDR3 is CASSERISNQPQRF. The CDR3 region has the DNA TGTGCCAGCAGTGAACGTATTAGCAATCAGCCCCAGCGTTTT.

This chain connects TRBV15 to TRBJ2-7; D is undetermined. Looked up from germline, CDR1 is LNHNV and CDR2 is YYDKDF (reference sequence). Between the trimmed V and J ends, which lost 11 bases and 2 bases, there was a span of 16 bases. The CDR3 is made up of 13 amino acids. DNA for the CDR3: TGTGCCCCGGAAACGGTGGAAGCCTACGAGCAGTACTTC. As protein: CAPETVEAYEQYF.

The chain is built from TRBV20-1 and TRBJ2-3; no reliable D call. The CDR3 consists of 12 residues. CDR1 is DFQATT, CDR2 SNEGSKA, per germline (reference sequence). Written as DNA, the CDR3 is TGCAGGGTTGACCGCGGCACAGATACGCAGTATTTT. It translates to CRVDRGTDTQYF.

V is TRBV7-9 and J is TRBJ2-1; the D is unclear. CDR1 and CDR2 (germline): SEHNR, FQNEAQ (reference sequence). The V end lost 8 bases, the J end lost 6 bases, and 8 bases lay between the germline ends. CDR3 length: 11 amino acids. CDR3 sequence: CASAAINEQFF. CDR3 DNA sequence: TGTGCCAGCGCTGCGATCAATGAGCAGTTCTTC.

J is TRBJ2-5 and V is TRBV6-2 or TRBV6-3; D could derive from TRBD1 or TRBD2 (5 bases each). CDR3 length equals 14 residues. The V gene's germline CDR1 is MNHEY and CDR2 SVGEGT. Between the trimmed V and J ends, which lost 8 bases and 5 bases, there was a span of 18 bases. The CDR3 bases are TGTGCCAGCTGCCGGGACCGGGGCGGGGAGACCCAGTACTTC. Translated, it gives CASCRDRGGETQYF.

The J gene is TRBJ2-2, the V gene TRBV7-2; no clear D gene. CDR1 and CDR2 from the germline V gene are SGHTA and FQGNSA. Trimming left V 4 bases short and J 0 bases short, with 3 bases between. The CDR3 consists of 13 residues. DNA of the CDR3: TGTGCCAGCAGCTCCGCGAACACCGGGGAGCTGTTTTTT. Its translation: CASSSANTGELFF.

The J gene is TRBJ1-3, the V gene TRBV6-1, with D possibly matching TRBD1 (5 bases). Germline-derived CDR1 and CDR2 are MNHNS and SASEGT. CDR3 size: 14 residues. Trimming took 11 bases from V and 3 from J, leaving 17 bases between them. The CDR3 DNA reads TGTGCCTGCACCCTAAATGGGGGTGGAAACACCATATATTTT. Translated: CACTLNGGGNTIYF.

This clonotype was counted many times. The rearrangement links TRBV7-8 to TRBJ2-1; D is unresolved. V was trimmed by 3 bases and J by 16 bases, leaving 16 bases between them. Per the germline V gene, CDR1 is SGHVS and CDR2 is FQNEAQ. There are 12 residues in the CDR3. CDR3 DNA: TGTGCCAGCAGCTTTTCGACTGGCGTAAATTTCTTC. Protein product: CASSFSTGVNFF.

The chain recombines TRBV15 with TRBJ1-6, with D possibly being TRBD1 (5 bases). Germline assignment: CDR1 LNHNV and CDR2 YYDKDF (reference sequence). V dropped 0 bases and J dropped 4 bases, with 10 bases sitting between them. This CDR3 is built from 16 residues. The CDR3 coding sequence is TGTGCCACCAGCAGAGATGGGGCCGGTTATAATTCACCCCTCCACTTT. Its translation: CATSRDGAGYNSPLHF.

In its sample, this clonotype was seen many times. The V call is TRBV7-8, the J call TRBJ2-5; 12 bases align to TRBD2. Germline lookup yields CDR1 SGHVS and CDR2 FQNEAQ. J lost 5 bases, V lost 10 bases, and 14 bases had no gene match. The CDR3 spans 16 residues. Here the CDR3 DNA reads TGTGCCAACACTCTGGTACTAGCGGGGGGTCAGGAGACCCAGTACTTC. Encoded protein: CANTLVLAGGQETQYF.

The chain joins TRBV11-1 to TRBJ2-3; 10 nucleotides agree with TRBD2. Germline V gene data show CDR1 as SGHAT and CDR2 as FQDESV (reference sequence). The CDR3 spans 15 residues. The V gene end was trimmed by 6 bases and the J gene end by 4 bases; junction bases not matched to a gene: 7. CDR3 region: CASRSSGRAPDTQYF. CDR3 sequence (DNA): TGTGCCAGCAGGTCAAGCGGGAGGGCCCCAGATACGCAGTATTTT.

V usage is TRBV9 and J usage is TRBJ1-1, with D hard to call. Between the trimmed V and J ends, which lost 0 bases and 2 bases, there was a span of 2 bases. From germline, CDR1 is SGDLS and CDR2 YYNGEE. This CDR3 region has 12 residues. In nucleotides, the CDR3 is TGTGCCAGCAGCGTAGTTAACACTGAAGCTTTCTTT. As protein: CASSVVNTEAFF.

This chain joins TRBV10-3 and TRBJ2-7; tentatively, D is TRBD1 (7 bases). This CDR3 comprises 18 residues. V gave up 8 bases and J gave up 3 bases, with 29 bases separating them. Per the germline V gene, CDR1 is ENHRY and CDR2 is SYGVKD. CDR3 in amino acids: CAIGGSGTATTLGYEQYF. The CDR3 DNA follows: TGTGCCATCGGGGGGAGTGGGACAGCGACGACCTTGGGCTACGAGCAGTACTTC.

This clonotype has just a few counts. A much larger clonotype is one base distant, so this may be a read error. The conserved phenylalanine or tryptophan is not found at the CDR3 terminus, so this likely reflects a read error. The chain is built from TRBV7-8 and TRBJ2-1; D is possibly TRBD1 (5 bases). From germline, CDR1 is SGHVS and CDR2 FQNEAQ. The CDR3 is 14 residues long. CDR3 residues: CASSLEHQGNEQFL. The CDR3 DNA is TGCGCCAGCAGCCTGGAACATCAGGGAAATGAGCAGTTCCTC.

J is TRBJ2-7 and V is TRBV19, with 7 bases fitting TRBD1. From germline, CDR1 is LNHDA and CDR2 SQIVND (reference sequence). V lost 0 bases, J lost 5 bases, and 7 bases stayed unmatched. This CDR3 is built from 15 residues. The chain's CDR3 is CASSIDHRGGDEQYF. As DNA, the CDR3 is TGTGCCAGTAGTATAGATCACAGGGGTGGGGACGAGCAGTACTTC.

This clonotype showed up many times. The rearrangement links TRBV7-3 to TRBJ1-2; 7 nucleotides match TRBD1. With V trimmed by 4 bases and J by 5 bases, 4 bases remained unmatched. Per germline, CDR1 SGHTA and CDR2 FQGTGA. The CDR3 spans 13 residues. CDR3 residues: CASSSGGAYGYTF. As DNA, the CDR3 is TGTGCCAGCAGCTCAGGGGGGGCTTATGGCTACACCTTC.